A single sample is the source of the 21 T cell receptor beta chains below, sequenced in a study of low-dose radiotherapy and immunotherapy resistance in tumors. Covering alpha and beta chains, TRAV- and TRBV-specific primers were used for the first-strand cDNA. It was with a constant-region primer and a V-primer adapter that TCRs were amplified over approximately 18 PCR cycles. TCRdb re-derived calls from the reads in MiXCR, one entry per CDR3 protein. This table has 16,000 or so distinct CDR3 sequences, approximately 70% appearing once. These receptors were collected from a human donor with advanced metastatic prostate, ovarian, gallbladder or colorectal cancer (not recorded which). This table probably holds off-target reads from a library built for another chain.

This chain joins TRBV6-2 or TRBV6-3 and TRBJ1-1, with no clear D. CDR3 length equals 12 residues. The germline V gene has CDR1 MNHEY and CDR2 SVGEGT. V shed 5 bases and J shed 0 bases, with 4 bases lying between them. CDR3 sequence: CASSEMNTEAFF. The CDR3 coding sequence is TGTGCCAGCAGTGAAATGAACACTGAAGCTTTCTTT.

The rearrangement links TRBV7-8 to TRBJ2-5; 13 nucleotides agree with TRBD2. Per the germline V gene, CDR1 is SGHVS and CDR2 is FQNEAQ. V lost 3 bases, J lost 5 bases, and 6 bases stayed unmatched. The CDR3 runs 16 residues. For the CDR3, the DNA is TGTGCCAGCAGCTTTACTAGCGGGGGGGGGTTGGAGACCCAGTACTTC. This sequence encodes CASSFTSGGGLETQYF.

V is TRBV5-5 and J is TRBJ2-2; D is unresolved. The CDR3 totals 14 residues. The ends were cut back, 1 base at V and 0 bases at J, with 4 bases in the middle. Germline assignment: CDR1 SGHKS and CDR2 YYEKEE (reference sequence). The CDR3 sequence: CASSLSANTGELFF. CDR3 DNA: TGTGCCAGCAGCTTGTCAGCGAACACCGGGGAGCTGTTTTTT.

V and J are TRBV6-2 or TRBV6-3 and TRBJ1-2; perhaps TRBD1 as D (5 bases). This CDR3 contains 16 residues. Between the trimmed V and J ends, which lost 5 bases and 1 base, there was a span of 17 bases. Germline CDR1 and CDR2: MNHEY and SVGEGT. The CDR3 sequence: CASSELAGTGNYGYTF. The CDR3 nucleotides are TGTGCCAGCAGTGAGCTTGCCGGGACGGGTAACTATGGCTACACCTTC.

The V call is TRBV5-1, the J call TRBJ2-7; 8 bases are shared with TRBD1. The trim removed 4 bases at V and 2 bases at J, leaving 8 bases unmatched. The CDR3 runs 15 residues. Germline values: CDR1 SGHRS, CDR2 YFSETQ. CDR3 sequence (DNA): TGCGCCAGCAGCGATCAGGGGGCTCCTCCCTACGAGCAGTACTTC. Residues: CASSDQGAPPYEQYF.

CDR3 bases: TGCAGTGCTAGAGATTATAATCGGGGGGTCGGCTCTAATGAAAAACTGTTTTTT. Translated: CSARDYNRGVGSNEKLFF. The chain combines TRBV20-1 with TRBJ1-4, with a weak D call TRBD1 (5 bases). Germline V CDR1 and CDR2: DFQATT, SNEGSKA (reference sequence). Trimming left V 0 bases short and J 3 bases short, with 20 bases between. The CDR3 length is 18 residues.

The rearrangement links TRBV4-2 to TRBJ2-6, with no clear D. This CDR3 comprises 15 residues. The germline CDR1 and CDR2 sequences are LGHNA and YNFKEQ. Between the trimmed V and J ends, which lost 8 bases and 0 bases, there was a span of 11 bases. The CDR3 region is CASSQDASGANVLTF. CDR3 DNA sequence: TGTGCCAGCTCCCAGGATGCCTCTGGGGCCAACGTCCTGACTTTC.

The genes are TRBV5-1 and TRBJ2-7; 10 positions match TRBD2. The CDR3 has 14 amino acids. The trim removed 3 bases at V and 2 bases at J, leaving 2 bases unmatched. Germline V gene sequence: CDR1 SGHRS, CDR2 YFSETQ. CDR3 sequence reads: CASSWTSGAYEQYF. The CDR3 DNA sequence: TGCGCCAGCAGCTGGACTAGCGGCGCCTACGAGCAGTACTTC.

This clonotype showed up just a few times. The chain combines TRBV11-1 with TRBJ2-3, with D hard to call. Deletions cut 1 base from V and 1 base from J, with 12 bases between. The CDR3 consists of 16 residues. CDR1 and CDR2 (germline): SGHAT, FQDESV (reference sequence). The CDR3 DNA reads as TGTGCCAGCAGCTTAGGGTCGAGTCTCCGCACAGATACGCAGTATTTT. This sequence encodes CASSLGSSLRTDTQYF.

This chain joins TRBV18 and TRBJ1-1; D perhaps matches TRBD1 (6 bases). Looked up from germline, CDR1 is KGHSH and CDR2 is LQKENI. The CDR3 length is 16 residues. Trimming took off 4 bases at V and 0 bases at J, with 15 bases between the two ends. CDR3 sequence reads: CASSLYTGTMNTEAFF. The CDR3, as DNA: TGTGCCAGCTCACTTTATACCGGGACAATGAACACTGAAGCTTTCTTT. Looking up the rest from reference TRBV18 and TRBJ1-1 gives the full variable domain: NAGVMQNPRHLVRRRGQEARLRCSPMKGHSHVYWYRQLPEEGLKFMVYLQKENIIDESGMPKERFSAEFPKEGPSILRIQQVVRGDSAAYFCASSLYTGTMNTEAFFGQGTRLTVV.

This clonotype was recorded only once. The V gene is TRBV3-1, the J gene TRBJ2-1; D is unclear. The CDR3 covers 13 residues. V gave up 1 base and J gave up 6 bases, with 7 bases separating them. Germline loops: CDR1 LGHDT, CDR2 YNNKEL (reference sequence). CDR3 protein: CASSQGPSNEQFF. The CDR3 DNA follows: TGTGCCAGCAGCCAAGGCCCGAGCAATGAGCAGTTCTTC.

As DNA, the CDR3 is TGCAGTGCTCTCTCAATCAGAGATACGCAGTATTTT. Protein: CSALSIRDTQYF. The chain has TRBV20-1 and TRBJ2-3; D call uncertain. V was cut by 5 bases and J by 5 bases, with 11 bases left in between. Germline values: CDR1 DFQATT, CDR2 SNEGSKA (reference sequence). The CDR3 loop spans 12 amino acids.

This clonotype was counted between two and nine times. The chain couples TRBV29-1 to TRBJ1-1; D ambiguous. Germline V gene data show CDR1 as SQVTM and CDR2 as ANQGSEA. This CDR3 spans 14 amino acids. Deletions cut 4 bases from V and 0 bases from J, with 12 bases between. The CDR3 spells CSVGRAQMNTEAFF. The CDR3 DNA is TGCAGCGTTGGGCGGGCCCAAATGAACACTGAAGCTTTCTTT.

The CDR3 loop reads CASSLEPAYSYEQYF. The CDR3 DNA reads as TGTGCCAGCAGCTTAGAACCGGCCTACTCCTACGAGCAGTACTTC. The chain recombines TRBV11-2 with TRBJ2-7, with D unclear. Germline-derived CDR1 and CDR2 are SGHAT and FQNNGV. The length of the CDR3 is 15 residues. The germline V and J ends were trimmed by 0 bases and 0 bases, with 9 bases remaining between them.

The CDR3 loop reads CATSPSVGETQYF. CDR3 sequence (DNA): TGTGCCACCAGCCCCTCGGTTGGAGAGACCCAGTACTTC. The V gene is TRBV24-1, the J gene TRBJ2-5; D gene unclear. Trimming took 7 bases from V and 4 from J, leaving 12 bases between them. This CDR3 comprises 13 residues. The V gene's germline CDR1 is KGHDR and CDR2 SFDVKD.

The CDR3 loop reads CASSFQDRASYEQYF. CDR3 bases: TGTGCCAGCAGCTTTCAGGACAGGGCTTCCTACGAGCAGTACTTC. The genes are TRBV5-4 and TRBJ2-7; 8 bases match TRBD1. J was trimmed by 1 base and V by 2 bases; bases with no gene match: 5. The germline CDR1 and CDR2 sequences are SGHNT and YYREEE (reference sequence). The CDR3 loop spans 15 amino acids.

The chain is built from TRBV7-9 and TRBJ1-1; 8 nucleotides line up with TRBD1. Germline V lookup: CDR1 SEHNR, CDR2 FQNEAQ (reference sequence). The V gene end was trimmed by 6 bases and the J gene end by 8 bases; junction bases not matched to a gene: 14. CDR3 length: 15 residues. Here the CDR3 reads CASSSRDRILKEAFF. The CDR3 region has the DNA TGTGCCAGCAGTTCTCGGGACAGGATCCTGAAGGAAGCTTTCTTT.

This chain connects TRBV18 to TRBJ1-1; 10 bases match TRBD1. The CDR3 has 16 amino acids. CDR1 KGHSH and CDR2 LQKENI come from the germline V gene. Trimming cost V 3 bases and J 5 bases; bases outside gene matches: 9. The CDR3 spells CASSPQTGGSRTEAFF. The DNA of the CDR3 is TGTGCCAGCTCACCTCAGACAGGGGGCTCTCGGACTGAAGCTTTCTTT.

The chain carries TRBV7-6 and TRBJ2-5, with unresolved D. Germline V gene lookup returns CDR1 SGHVS and CDR2 FNYEAQ. The CDR3 length is 13 residues. The germline V and J ends were trimmed by 1 base and 5 bases, with 8 bases remaining between them. The CDR3 protein is CASSLERMETQYF. CDR3 DNA: TGTGCCAGCAGCTTAGAGAGGATGGAGACCCAGTACTTC.

The chain combines TRBV5-6 with TRBJ1-6; 8 bases align to TRBD1. Trimming at V came to 6 bases and at J to 0 bases, leaving 5 bases not matched to a gene. Germline CDR1 SGHDT, CDR2 YYEEEE. This CDR3 region has 16 residues. This CDR3 reads CASIRQGSSYNSPLHF. The CDR3 DNA is TGTGCCAGCATTCGACAGGGGAGCTCCTATAATTCACCCCTCCACTTT.

The chain joins TRBV6-6 to TRBJ2-7, with TRBD1 matching over 9 bases. The CDR3 length is 20 residues. The germline V gene has CDR1 MNHNY and CDR2 SVGAGI (reference sequence). The trim removed 2 bases at V and 2 bases at J, leaving 19 bases unmatched. The CDR3 bases are TGTGCCAGCAGTTACCCCCGTGGTACAGGGGGCGGGAGTACCACCTACGAGCAGTACTTC. Translated, it gives CASSYPRGTGGGSTTYEQYF.